Detailed here is one TCR beta chain. The record originates from a study of blood T cell repertoires in COVID-19. CDR3 length: 11 residues. Trimming pared 3 bases from V and 9 bases from J, leaving 9 bases between. Looked up from germline, CDR1 is DFQATT and CDR2 is SNEGSKA (reference sequence). The data were produced by immunoSEQ multiplex PCR, yet TCRdb's version contains in-frame clones alone and is incomplete. The repertoire holds more than 200,000 clones, with about 88% as singletons. The clonotype comes from a woman in her forties or fifties who had recovered from COVID-19. Sequenced material: PBMCs or T cells enriched from blood (not recorded which). This chain connects TRBV20-1 to TRBJ2-1; D is unclear. In nucleotides, the CDR3 is TGCAGTGCTAGGCTAGTAACTGAGCAGTTCTTC. Protein: CSARLVTEQFF.